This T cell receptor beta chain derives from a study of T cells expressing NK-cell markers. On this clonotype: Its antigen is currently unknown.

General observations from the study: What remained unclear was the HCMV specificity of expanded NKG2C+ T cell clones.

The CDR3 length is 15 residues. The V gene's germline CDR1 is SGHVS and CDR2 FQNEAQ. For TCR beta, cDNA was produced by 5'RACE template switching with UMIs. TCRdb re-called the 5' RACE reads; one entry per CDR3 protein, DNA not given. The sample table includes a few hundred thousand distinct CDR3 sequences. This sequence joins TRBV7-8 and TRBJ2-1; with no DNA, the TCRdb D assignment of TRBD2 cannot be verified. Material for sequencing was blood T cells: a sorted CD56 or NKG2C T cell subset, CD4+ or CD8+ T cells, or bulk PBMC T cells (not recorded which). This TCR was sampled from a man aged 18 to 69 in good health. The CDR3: CASTRPLAGYNEQFF.